The rows below give T cell receptor beta chains drawn from one sample of a study of blood T cell repertoires in COVID-19. Assay used: immunoSEQ multiplex PCR; TCRdb lists only in-frame clones, some missing. The sample shows under 300,000 clones, 90% to 95% of them seen only once. Sequenced: PBMCs or T cells enriched from blood (not recorded which). The receptors originated from a woman between 18 and 29 years old who had recovered from COVID-19. Each CDR3 is given with its conserved first and last residue. The D gene is left open where the match is weak. Rows may omit the clone size; those that give it use once, few, many or a size class.

TRBJ1-5	TRBV6-2/TRBV6-3	NA	19	NA	TGTGCCAGCAGTTACTCGATGGAGGTGGGCAGCAATAGCAATCAGCCCCAGCATTTT	CASSYSMEVGSNSNQPQHF
TRBJ1-1	TRBV19	NA	13	NA	TGTGCCAGTAGTATATTTTCGGGCACTGAAGCTTTCTTT	CASSIFSGTEAFF
TRBJ1-1	TRBV2	NA	14	TRBD1	TGTGCCAGCAGTTCGACAGGGCTCGGCACTGAAGCTTTCTTT	CASSSTGLGTEAFF
TRBJ1-3	TRBV5-6	NA	15	TRBD1	TGTGCCAGCAGCCCACGGGACAGGGCCCCATACACCATATATTTT	CASSPRDRAPYTIYF
TRBJ1-5	TRBV25-1	NA	14	NA	TGTGCCAGCAGTGAGGTCGACGGCGCGGGGCCCCAGCATTTT	CASSEVDGAGPQHF
TRBJ1-1	TRBV20-1	NA	11	NA	TGCAGTGCCCCCGGGAGGCCTGAAGCTTTCTTT	CSAPGRPEAFF
TRBJ2-1	TRBV24-1	once	16	TRBD2	TGTGCCACCAGTGCTCTAGGGACTAGCGGGATGAATGAGCAGTTCTTC	CATSALGTSGMNEQFF
TRBJ1-6	TRBV7-2	NA	15	NA	TGTGCCAGCAGCTTAGGGCCCGCCGATAATTCACCCCTCCACTTT	CASSLGPADNSPLHF
TRBJ1-2	TRBV5-8	NA	13	NA	TGTGCCAGCAGCTTGGGACGGAGGTATGGCTACACCTTC	CASSLGRRYGYTF
TRBJ1-2	TRBV9	NA	14	NA	TGTGCCAGCAGCGTAGCAACGAGTAACTATGGCTACACCTTC	CASSVATSNYGYTF
TRBJ2-3	TRBV10-3	once	15	TRBD2	TGTGCCATCAGTGAGGCGGGGGTTAGGGCGGCGACGCAGTATTTT	CAISEAGVRAATQYF
TRBJ2-6	TRBV20-1	NA	15	NA	TGCAGTGCTAGTCCTCGGGGAACTGGGGCCAACGTCCTGACTTTC	CSASPRGTGANVLTF
TRBJ1-5	TRBV3-1/TRBV3-2	NA	15	TRBD1	TGTGCCAGCAGCCAAGGACAGGGACCCTGGCAGCCCCAGCATTTT	CASSQGQGPWQPQHF
TRBJ1-6	TRBV9	NA	15	TRBD1	TGTGCCAGCAGCAACAGACAGGGAGCTAATTCACCCCTCCACTTT	CASSNRQGANSPLHF
TRBJ1-2	TRBV5-6	NA	14	NA	TGTGCCAGCAGCTTGGGAGCTAGAGTCTATGGCTACACCTTC	CASSLGARVYGYTF
TRBJ1-6	TRBV7-2	NA	15	NA	TGTGCCAGCAGCTTAGAAGGGAGGAGTAATTCACCCCTCCACTTT	CASSLEGRSNSPLHF
TRBJ2-5	TRBV7-9	NA	15	NA	TGTGCCAGCAGCAAATGGGACACCCTACAAGAGACCCAGTACTTC	CASSKWDTLQETQYF
TRBJ2-1	TRBV5-1	NA	14	NA	TGCGCCAGCAGCTTTAGGAGCCGCTACAATGAGCAGTTCTTC	CASSFRSRYNEQFF
TRBJ1-2	TRBV2	NA	12	TRBD1	TGTGCCAGCCGGACAGGAGTTTTTGGCTACACCTTC	CASRTGVFGYTF
TRBJ1-1	TRBV6-5	NA	15	TRBD1	TGTGGGTCCCGTGGGCAGGGGGCGGGAGACACTGAAGCTTTCTTT	CGSRGQGAGDTEAFF
TRBJ2-7	TRBV10-3	NA	14	TRBD2	TGTGCCACCGCTGGGGAGGGGTATAAGGGAGAGCAGTACTTC	CATAGEGYKGEQYF
TRBJ1-1	TRBV5-1	once	15	TRBD1	TGCGCCAGCAGCATCAACAGGGGGCTTGCCACTGAAGCTTTCTTT	CASSINRGLATEAFF
TRBJ1-2	TRBV4-3	NA	14	NA	TGCGCCAGCAGCCAGCTACAGGGAGTGAAGGGCTACACCTTC	CASSQLQGVKGYTF
TRBJ1-2	TRBV12-3/TRBV12-4	NA	11	NA	TGTGCCACCTCGGGCGGGTATGGCTACACCTTC	CATSGGYGYTF
TRBJ1-2	TRBV7-8	once	13	NA	TGTGCCAGCAGCTCGCGGGGGGGCCATGGCTACACCTTC	CASSSRGGHGYTF
TRBJ2-7	TRBV7-8	NA	15	NA	TGTGCCAGCAGCTTAGACTACAGGGTAGCCTACGAGCAGTACTTC	CASSLDYRVAYEQYF
TRBJ1-5	TRBV6-5	NA	15	NA	TGTGCCAGCATGACAGCCAGGGGAAGGGAACAGCCCCAGCATTTT	CASMTARGREQPQHF
TRBJ2-1	TRBV9	NA	15	NA	TGTGCCAGCAGCGTAGGGAGCGGGCCCTACAATGAGCAGTTCTTC	CASSVGSGPYNEQFF
TRBJ1-2	TRBV9	NA	15	TRBD1	TGTGCCAGCAGCGCTGGACAGGGGTTTAACTATGGCTACACCTTC	CASSAGQGFNYGYTF
TRBJ2-5	TRBV18	NA	14	TRBD1	TGTGCCAGCTCAACCGGACAGGGAGGAGAGACCCAGTACTTC	CASSTGQGGETQYF
TRBJ1-1	TRBV19	NA	14	NA	TGTGCCAGTAGACGAGGACAGACGAACACTGAAGCTTTCTTT	CASRRGQTNTEAFF
TRBJ2-1	TRBV10-3	NA	13	TRBD1	TGTGCCATCAGAACCGGGACAGGGGATGAGCAGTTCTTC	CAIRTGTGDEQFF
TRBJ1-6	TRBV11-2	NA	13	NA	TGTGCCAGCAGCCTCGGGGGAGGGACACCCCTCCACTTT	CASSLGGGTPLHF
TRBJ1-1	TRBV7-6	NA	15	TRBD1	TGTGCCAGCAGCTTATCGACAGGGCAAGGCACTGAAGCTTTCTTT	CASSLSTGQGTEAFF
TRBJ1-5	TRBV4-2	NA	15	NA	TGTGCCAGCAGCCAATTTTCGGGGGTCGACCAGCCCCAGCATTTT	CASSQFSGVDQPQHF
TRBJ1-5	TRBV2	once	14	NA	TGTGCCAGCGCTCAAAAGGGAGGGACTCAGCCCCAGCATTTT	CASAQKGGTQPQHF
TRBJ1-2	TRBV28	once	17	NA	TGTGCCAGCAGTCCACCAGGGCCCAATCCGCCGATGCGGGGCTACACCTTC	CASSPPGPNPPMRGYTF
TRBJ2-7	TRBV5-3	NA	17	TRBD2	TGTGCCAGAAGCCCCGGGACTAGCGGGAGGGCTACCCACGAGCAGTACTTC	CARSPGTSGRATHEQYF
TRBJ2-3	TRBV24-1	NA	15	NA	TGTGCCACCAGTGACCCGCGGACAGACACAGATACGCAGTATTTT	CATSDPRTDTDTQYF
TRBJ1-6	TRBV14	NA	15	TRBD1	TGTGCCAGCAGCCAGGGACAGGGGAATAATTCACCCCTCCACTTT	CASSQGQGNNSPLHF
TRBJ1-2	TRBV4-1	NA	16	TRBD1	TGCGCCAGCAGCCGAGGACAGGGAGATTTAGCAAGCGGCTACACCTTC	CASSRGQGDLASGYTF
TRBJ1-6	TRBV3-1/TRBV3-2	NA	14	NA	TGTGCCAGCAGCCCAACACAGGGCCATTCACCCCTCCACTTT	CASSPTQGHSPLHF
TRBJ2-2	TRBV7-7	NA	16	TRBD1	TGTGCTAGCAAGGTAGGGAAGGGGGCGAAGCCCGGGGAGCTGTTTTTT	CASKVGKGAKPGELFF
TRBJ2-2	TRBV5-1	NA	17	TRBD1	TGCGCCAGCAGCTTGTGGGGACAGGGCGTTGACACCGGGGAGCTGTTTTTT	CASSLWGQGVDTGELFF
TRBJ2-7	TRBV13	NA	13	TRBD1	TGTGCCAGCAGCTTAGACAGGGGCCACGAGCAGTACTTC	CASSLDRGHEQYF
TRBJ2-1	TRBV19	NA	14	NA	TGTGCCAGTCGGGCTAGTTCGGCGGGTAATGAGCAGTTCTTC	CASRASSAGNEQFF
TRBJ2-7	TRBV19	NA	13	TRBD1	TGTGCCAGTAGTAGACGACAGGGTCACGAGCAGTACTTC	CASSRRQGHEQYF
TRBJ2-1	TRBV13	NA	12	NA	TGTGCCAGCAGCTTAGGGGCGGGGAGGCAGTTCTTC	CASSLGAGRQFF
TRBJ2-7	TRBV1	NA	15	NA	TGCACCAGCAGCCAGATCCACAGGAGCTCCTACGAGCAGTACTTC	CTSSQIHRSSYEQYF
TRBJ2-7	TRBV28	NA	14	TRBD2	TGTGCCAGCAACTCGGGAGGTGCCCACTACGAGCAGTACTTC	CASNSGGAHYEQYF
TRBJ1-1	TRBV28	NA	12	NA	TGTGCCGGAAAGGGGATGAACACTGAAGCTTTCTTT	CAGKGMNTEAFF
TRBJ2-2	TRBV11-3	NA	16	TRBD2	TGTGCCAGCAGCCCCACGCGGGGGGTGGTCACCGGGGAGCTGTTTTTT	CASSPTRGVVTGELFF
TRBJ2-2	TRBV28	once	16	TRBD1	TGTGCCAGCAGTTTAAGGGGACAGCCGAACACCGGGGAGCTGTTTTTT	CASSLRGQPNTGELFF